The 31 T cell receptor beta chains listed next were all sequenced from one sample in a study of OX40 agonist ivuxolimab in advanced cancers. Measured with immunoSEQ multiplex PCR; TCRdb has only the in-frame clones, and not every one. This sample has about 60,000 clones, with around 87% found just once. The material was CD4+ or CD8+ T cells sorted from blood, obtained in a trial of the OX40 agonist ivuxolimab. The source is an adult with an advanced solid tumor such as melanoma, head and neck, liver or kidney cancer.

The V and J genes are TRBV29-1 and TRBJ2-7; D not certain. The germline V gene encodes CDR1 SQVTM and CDR2 ANQGSEA. The V gene lost 4 bases and the J gene lost 2 bases, with 9 bases spanning the gap. The CDR3 runs 12 residues. The CDR3 nucleotides read TGCAGCGTTGTTCTGGGTACCTACGAGCAGTACTTC. The encoded protein is CSVVLGTYEQYF.

J is TRBJ2-1 and V is TRBV5-4; D ambiguous. Germline lookup yields CDR1 SGHNT and CDR2 YYREEE (reference sequence). Trimming removed 3 bases from V and 3 bases from J, with 16 bases in between. The CDR3 contains 16 residues. CDR3 DNA sequence: TGTGCCAGCAGCTCCCTCACACGGACGGGCTACAATGAGCAGTTCTTC. Its protein is CASSSLTRTGYNEQFF.

The chain joins TRBV5-6 to TRBJ2-3; a possible D gene is TRBD1 (6 bases). The CDR3 runs 14 residues. Trimming left V 1 base short and J 0 bases short, with 6 bases between. Germline CDR1 reads SGHDT; CDR2 reads YYEEEE. CDR3 DNA sequence: TGTGCCAGCAGCTTGACAGGGAGCACAGATACGCAGTATTTT. Its translation: CASSLTGSTDTQYF.

This clone was seen a handful of times. The chain employs TRBV11-2 and TRBJ1-5, with D unclear. Germline loops: CDR1 SGHAT, CDR2 FQNNGV. Trimming left V 0 bases short and J 7 bases short, with 13 bases between. This CDR3 is built from 15 residues. CDR3 region: CASSLDSRWQQPQHF. In nucleotides, the CDR3 is TGTGCCAGCAGCTTAGATAGTCGGTGGCAACAGCCCCAGCATTTT.

The genes are TRBV28 and TRBJ2-5, with 10 bases lining up with TRBD2. Germline V gene data show CDR1 as MDHEN and CDR2 as SYDVKM. V trimming: 5 bases; J trimming: 5 bases; junction bases outside the gene matches: 17. The CDR3 covers 18 residues. The CDR3 sequence: CASSPSTSGKRLKETQYF. The CDR3 DNA is TGTGCCAGCAGTCCGTCAACTAGCGGGAAAAGATTAAAGGAGACCCAGTACTTC.

The rearrangement joins TRBV11-2 to TRBJ2-7, with D maybe TRBD2 (6 bases). V shed 3 bases and J shed 4 bases, with 13 bases lying between them. The CDR3 is 14 amino acids. Germline lookup yields CDR1 SGHAT and CDR2 FQNNGV. The CDR3 nucleotides are TGTGCCAGCAGCTTTGAGCGGGCGGGGTACGAGCAGTACTTC. Its translation: CASSFERAGYEQYF. Supplemented by reference TRBV11-2 and TRBJ2-7, the full variable domain reads EAGVAQSPRYKIIEKRQSVAFWCNPISGHATLYWYQQILGQGPKLLIQFQNNGVVDDSQLPKDRFSAERLKGVDSTLKIQPAKLEDSAVYLCASSFERAGYEQYFGPGTRLTVT.

The chain employs TRBV30 and TRBJ2-3; the match to TRBD2 covers 8 bases. V lost 4 bases, J lost 6 bases, and 0 bases stayed unmatched. CDR1 is GTSNPN, CDR2 SVGIG, per germline (reference sequence). CDR3 length: 11 residues. Written as DNA, the CDR3 is TGTGCCTGGACGGGGGGGGATACGCAGTATTTT. Protein sequence: CAWTGGDTQYF. Combining the CDR3 with reference TRBV30 and TRBJ2-3 gives the whole variable domain SQTIHQWPATLVQPVGSPLSLECTVEGTSNPNLYWYRQAAGRGLQLLFYSVGIGQISSEVPQNLSASRPQDRQFILSSKKLLLSDSGFYLCAWTGGDTQYFGPGTRLTVL.

The chain employs TRBV4-3 and TRBJ1-6; D gene uncertain. This CDR3 has 17 amino acids. The ends were cut back, 3 bases at V and 3 bases at J, with 15 bases in the middle. Germline-derived CDR1 and CDR2 are LGHNA and YSLEER. The CDR3 reads CASSQNILGIYNSPLHF. CDR3 bases: TGCGCCAGCAGCCAGAATATCTTAGGGATCTATAATTCACCCCTCCACTTT.

The rearrangement links TRBV1 to TRBJ1-6. TRBV1 is flagged as a pseudogene. The CDR3 sequence is 15 residues long. This chain's CDR3 is CTSSAMGRGGSPLHF. DNA for the CDR3: TGCACCAGCAGCGCTATGGGTCGGGGGGGTTCACCCCTCCACTTT.

The V gene is TRBV5-6, the J gene TRBJ1-2; the D is unclear. V lost 0 bases, J lost 8 bases, and 17 bases lay in between. Germline values: CDR1 SGHDT, CDR2 YYEEEE. This CDR3 spans 15 amino acids. The CDR3 is CASSLVEGGLYGYTF. The CDR3 DNA reads TGTGCCAGCAGCTTGGTGGAAGGAGGTCTTTACGGCTACACCTTC.

The DNA for the CDR3 is TGTGCCAGTTACAGGGGGAGCACAGATACGCAGTATTTT. Amino acids: CASYRGSTDTQYF. The rearrangement uses TRBV28 and TRBJ2-3; 8 bases match TRBD1. Trimming at V came to 9 bases and at J to 0 bases, leaving 2 bases not matched to a gene. The CDR3 totals 13 residues. In germline, CDR1 is MDHEN, CDR2 SYDVKM.

Remarks on this clone: Compared with germline, one end of the junction differs, possibly owing to a read error. Different DNA sequences within this sample yield the same CDR3. This rearrangement joins TRBV7-3 to TRBJ2-1; 12 bases map to TRBD2. Germline V lookup: CDR1 SGHTA, CDR2 FQGTGA. This CDR3 has 16 amino acids. The CDR3 nucleotides read TGCGCCAGCAGCCCCAGACTAGCGGGAGCGGGTACTGAGCAGTTCTTC. Translation gives CASSPRLAGAGTEQFF.

The chain joins TRBV7-2 to TRBJ2-3, with 8 bases fitting TRBD2. The CDR3 has 14 amino acids. J lost 5 bases, V lost 3 bases, and 4 bases had no gene match. Germline V CDR1 and CDR2: SGHTA, FQGNSA. The CDR3, as DNA: TGTGCCAGCAGCTTGTACGCGGGAGGAGATACGCAGTATTTT. Amino acid sequence: CASSLYAGGDTQYF. Supplemented by reference TRBV7-2 and TRBJ2-3, the full variable domain reads GAGVSQSPSNKVTEKGKDVELRCDPISGHTALYWYRQSLGQGLEFLIYFQGNSAPDKSGLPSDRFSAERTGGSVSTLTIQRTQQEDSAVYLCASSLYAGGDTQYFGPGTRLTVL.

This clone has only a few counts. The genes are TRBV11-2 and TRBJ2-2, with D possibly TRBD2 on 6 matching bases. Germline V gives CDR1 SGHAT, CDR2 FQNNGV. CDR3 size: 15 residues. V gave up 3 bases and J gave up 4 bases, with 12 bases separating them. As DNA, the CDR3 is TGTGCCAGCAGCTTGGGACTGAGGGGCACCGGGGAGCTGTTTTTT. Translation: CASSLGLRGTGELFF.

The CDR3: CASSLMNTGASSWVTQYF. In DNA form, the CDR3 reads TGTGCCAGCAGCTTAATGAATACAGGGGCATCGTCTTGGGTGACCCAGTACTTC. The chain carries TRBV7-9 and TRBJ2-5; 7 positions match TRBD1. Germline trimming cut 2 bases from V and 7 bases from J; bases unmatched to any gene: 19. This CDR3 has 18 amino acids. Germline CDR1 is SEHNR and CDR2 is FQNEAQ (reference sequence).

This clone is a singleton in its sample. The V call is TRBV5-1, the J call TRBJ1-1; D ambiguous. Germline loops: CDR1 SGHRS, CDR2 YFSETQ. Trimming cost V 0 bases and J 11 bases, with 14 bases left between them. This CDR3 region has 13 residues. This CDR3 reads CASSLAERVEAFF. CDR3 DNA sequence: TGCGCCAGCAGCTTGGCGGAGCGGGTCGAGGCTTTCTTT.

The chain carries TRBV27 and TRBJ1-6; weak D call: TRBD1 (5 bases). The CDR3 sequence is 18 residues long. Trimming took 2 bases from V and 4 from J, leaving 18 bases between them. CDR1 and CDR2 from the germline V gene are MNHEY and SMNVEV (reference sequence). CDR3 protein: CASSLGLWQGPYNSPLHF. The CDR3 DNA reads as TGTGCCAGCAGTTTAGGGCTTTGGCAGGGACCTTATAATTCACCCCTCCACTTT.

The V and J genes are TRBV6-6 and TRBJ2-5; no clear D. From germline, CDR1 is MNHNY and CDR2 SVGAGI (reference sequence). The CDR3 is 14 residues long. Trimming took 2 bases from V and 7 from J, leaving 14 bases between them. Here the CDR3 DNA reads TGTGCCAGCAGTTACCACCAGGAAAAGCGGACCCAGTACTTC. It yields the protein CASSYHQEKRTQYF.

The V gene is TRBV4-3, the J gene TRBJ1-2; 9 bases agree with TRBD1. The V gene's germline CDR1 is LGHNA and CDR2 YSLEER. V dropped 0 bases and J dropped 5; count of bases not matched to a gene: 10. There are 17 residues in the CDR3. CDR3 nucleotide sequence: TGCGCCAGCAGCCAAGAGGCCACAGGGGGCAGCGGGTATGGCTACACCTTC. The encoded protein is CASSQEATGGSGYGYTF.

Remarks on this clone: The same CDR3 is also encoded by other DNA sequences in this sample. The chain uses TRBV6-1 and TRBJ1-1; a weak D match, TRBD1 (5 bases). The V end was cut by 2 bases, the J end by 1 base, with 8 bases between. Germline assignment: CDR1 MNHNS and CDR2 SASEGT. The CDR3 length is 14 residues. The CDR3 coding sequence is TGTGCCAGCAGTGAACTTGGGGGGAACACTGAAGCTTTCTTT. Translated: CASSELGGNTEAFF.

V usage is TRBV6-6 and J usage is TRBJ1-1; D might be TRBD1 (6 bases). The CDR3 runs to 13 residues. The germline V and J ends were trimmed by 6 bases and 7 bases, with 15 bases remaining between them. Germline loops: CDR1 MNHNY, CDR2 SVGAGI (reference sequence). CDR3 residues: CASSRRGGREAFF. The CDR3 DNA follows: TGTGCCAGCAGCCGCAGGGGCGGACGTGAAGCTTTCTTT.

This chain links TRBV7-2 with TRBJ1-2; no firm D call. V was clipped by 5 bases and J by 0 bases, with 16 bases between them. The CDR3 has 16 residues. Germline CDR1 is SGHTA and CDR2 is FQGNSA. CDR3 residues: CASSTQPGTANYGYTF. The CDR3 DNA is TGTGCCAGCAGCACCCAGCCAGGAACCGCTAACTATGGCTACACCTTC.

This rearrangement joins TRBV11-2 to TRBJ1-2; D is uncertain. V dropped 0 bases and J dropped 8 bases, with 10 bases sitting between them. The length of the CDR3 is 13 residues. The V gene's germline CDR1 is SGHAT and CDR2 FQNNGV. CDR3 loop: CASSLEAGLGYTF. CDR3 DNA: TGTGCCAGCAGCTTAGAGGCAGGCCTCGGCTACACCTTC.

This chain uses TRBV5-4 with TRBJ1-2; 7 bases align to TRBD1. Trimming removed 5 bases from V and 4 bases from J; junction bases left unmatched: 8. CDR3 length: 14 residues. Germline CDR1 SGHNT, CDR2 YYREEE (reference sequence). The CDR3 DNA follows: TGTGCCAGCAGTCACTCCGGGACAGTCTATGGCTACACCTTC. Translation gives CASSHSGTVYGYTF.

This chain uses TRBV6-5 with TRBJ2-2; D is perhaps TRBD1 (5 bases). Germline V gene lookup returns CDR1 MNHEY and CDR2 SVGAGI. The CDR3 is 12 amino acids. Trimming took off 6 bases at V and 6 bases at J, with 8 bases between the two ends. CDR3 sequence (DNA): TGTGCCAGCAGCCAGGGTCCCGGGGAGCTGTTTTTT. Translation: CASSQGPGELFF.

The chain has TRBV5-1 and TRBJ2-3; D ambiguous. The germline V gene encodes CDR1 SGHRS and CDR2 YFSETQ. There are 13 residues in the CDR3. The V end lost 7 bases, the J end lost 4 bases, and 13 bases lay between the germline ends. The DNA for the CDR3 is TGCGCCAGCTCGAAAACCAGCTCAGATACGCAGTATTTT. It is translated as CASSKTSSDTQYF.

The gene calls are TRBV7-6 and TRBJ2-5; TRBD2 agrees at 7 bases. Germline-derived CDR1 and CDR2 are SGHVS and FNYEAQ. CDR3 length equals 12 residues. The J segment lost 4 bases and the V segment lost 4 bases, leaving 0 bases of the junction unmatched. The CDR3 region is CASSSGGETQYF. Here the CDR3 DNA reads TGTGCCAGCAGCTCGGGAGGAGAGACCCAGTACTTC. Full variable domain (outside the CDR3, taken from reference TRBV7-6 and TRBJ2-5): GAGVSQSPRYKVTKRGQDVALRCDPISGHVSLYWYRQALGQGPEFLTYFNYEAQQDKSGLPNDRFSAERPEGSISTLTIQRTEQRDSAMYRCASSSGGETQYFGPGTRLLVL.

This chain links TRBV5-1 with TRBJ1-3; D gene ambiguous. V was shortened by 1 base and J by 0 bases, with 11 bases between the two germline ends. The germline V gene encodes CDR1 SGHRS and CDR2 YFSETQ. The CDR3 has 16 amino acids. CDR3 coding DNA: TGCGCCAGCAGCTTGCCCAGCTATAGCTCTGGAAACACCATATATTTT. It specifies CASSLPSYSSGNTIYF.

The chain has TRBV18 and TRBJ2-5; D not certain. V gave up 3 bases and J gave up 4 bases, with 3 bases separating them. Germline assignment: CDR1 KGHSH and CDR2 LQKENI. This CDR3 has 11 amino acids. The CDR3 reads CASSPRETQYF. In nucleotides, the CDR3 is TGTGCCAGCTCACCCCGAGAGACCCAGTACTTC.

The chain is built from TRBV28 and TRBJ2-5, with TRBD2 identical over 15 bases. The CDR3 loop spans 17 amino acids. V lost 7 bases and J lost 5; bases outside the gene matches: 11. The V gene's germline CDR1 is MDHEN and CDR2 SYDVKM. The chain's CDR3 is CASTSRTSGRARETQYF. The CDR3 region has the DNA TGTGCCAGCACCTCCCGGACTAGCGGGAGGGCCCGGGAGACCCAGTACTTC.

The chain uses TRBV7-9 and TRBJ2-5, with TRBD2 matching 8 bases. The J call is in doubt because the DNA end fits TRBJ2-7 better. CDR1 is SEHNR, CDR2 FQNEAQ, per germline (reference sequence). This CDR3 spans 15 amino acids. CDR3: CASSWVGAGDFEQYF. Here the CDR3 DNA reads TGTGCCAGCAGCTGGGTAGGAGCGGGAGATTTCGAGCAGTACTTC.